The TCR beta chain under discussion was sequenced for a study of T cells after yellow fever vaccination. There are 15 residues in the CDR3. The germline V gene encodes CDR1 ENHRY and CDR2 SYGVKD. Trimming pared 3 bases from V and 10 bases from J, leaving 21 bases between. This clonotype was seen more than once but under ten times. TCRdb independently ran MiXCR on the 5' RACE reads; one entry per CDR3 protein. The sample comprises about 580,000 distinct CDR3 sequences, roughly 17% of which are singletons, and roughly a sixth rests with the top ten. The chain combines TRBV10-3 with TRBJ2-5; the D is unclear. The source is a young man who received the YFV17D yellow fever vaccine. The specimen comprised PBMCs, sampled less than 6 days after the first yellow fever vaccination. The CDR3 region has the DNA TGTGCCATCAGTGACGGTGGGCGAGGCCTGATCGACCAGTACTTC. Protein: CAISDGGRGLIDQYF.